Listed below are T cell receptor beta chains from one sample, sequenced in a study of cytomegalovirus exposure and HLA in healthy donors. The protocol was immunoSEQ multiplex PCR, while the TCRdb copy is restricted to in-frame clones and leaves out a portion. This table has about 110,000 clones, around 70% appearing once. The sample was PBMCs. The source of these receptors is a woman in her 70s in good health and CMV-seropositive. CDR3s include the opening cysteine and the closing phenylalanine or tryptophan. The order of the fields is V gene, D gene, J gene, clone size, CDR3 DNA, CDR3 protein. D genes are given only for firm matches. A clone size is listed for some rows: how often the clone was seen (once, few, many), or a class if it is expanded.

TRBV9	NA	TRBJ1-1	few	TGTGCCAGCAGCGTGGACGGACAGCCGAACACTGAAGCTTTCTTT	CASSVDGQPNTEAFF
TRBV5-1	TRBD1	TRBJ2-7	NA	TGCGCCAGCAGCTTGGTAGTTGCAGGGGGTAGCGACGAGCAGTACTTC	CASSLVVAGGSDEQYF
TRBV6-6	TRBD2	TRBJ2-3	NA	TGTGCCAGCAAAACTAGCGGGGATGATACGCAGTATTTT	CASKTSGDDTQYF
TRBV6-5	NA	TRBJ1-2	NA	TGTGCCAGCAGTTCGCCGACAGGCTTCTATGGCTACACCTTC	CASSSPTGFYGYTF
TRBV6-5	NA	TRBJ2-7	once	TGTGCCAGCAGTTACTCACGGGGATACGAGCAGTACTTC	CASSYSRGYEQYF
TRBV7-2	NA	TRBJ1-2	NA	TGTGCCAGCAGTCGGGACACGAGCTATGGCTACACCTTC	CASSRDTSYGYTF
TRBV7-8	NA	TRBJ1-2	once	TGTGCCAGCAGCTTTGGGGCGGGGGGAGCCGATGGCTACACCTTC	CASSFGAGGADGYTF
TRBV7-9	NA	TRBJ1-2	NA	TGTGCCAGCAGCGCCGGGACATTTAACTATGGCTACACCTTC	CASSAGTFNYGYTF
TRBV6-6	NA	TRBJ1-6	NA	TGTGCCAGCAGTTCTACGATGTCACCCCTCCACTTT	CASSSTMSPLHF
TRBV18	TRBD2	TRBJ2-5	once	TGTGCCAGCTCACCACCGCTAGCGGGGGGAAAGACCCAGTACTTC	CASSPPLAGGKTQYF
TRBV5-1	TRBD2	TRBJ2-3	NA	TGCGCCAGCAGCTTGGCCGTCGGGGGGAGCACAGATACGCAGTATTTT	CASSLAVGGSTDTQYF
TRBV9	TRBD1	TRBJ2-5	NA	TGTGCCAGCAGCACAGGGGTGGGTGAGACCCAGTACTTC	CASSTGVGETQYF
TRBV23-1	TRBD1	TRBJ1-3	NA	TGCGCCAGCAGTCCGCGACCGGGACAGGTGCCGGGAAACACCATATATTTT	CASSPRPGQVPGNTIYF
TRBV6-9	TRBD1	TRBJ1-2	few	TGTGCCAGCAGTTATTCGTACAGGGGATTTGATGGCTACACCTTC	CASSYSYRGFDGYTF
TRBV6-5	TRBD1	TRBJ2-7	NA	TGTGCCAGCAGTTACTTGACAGGGTACTACGAGCAGTACTTC	CASSYLTGYYEQYF
TRBV2	NA	TRBJ1-2	NA	TGTGCCAGCAGTGAGCAGGGAAACCCTACAGATGGCTACACCTTC	CASSEQGNPTDGYTF